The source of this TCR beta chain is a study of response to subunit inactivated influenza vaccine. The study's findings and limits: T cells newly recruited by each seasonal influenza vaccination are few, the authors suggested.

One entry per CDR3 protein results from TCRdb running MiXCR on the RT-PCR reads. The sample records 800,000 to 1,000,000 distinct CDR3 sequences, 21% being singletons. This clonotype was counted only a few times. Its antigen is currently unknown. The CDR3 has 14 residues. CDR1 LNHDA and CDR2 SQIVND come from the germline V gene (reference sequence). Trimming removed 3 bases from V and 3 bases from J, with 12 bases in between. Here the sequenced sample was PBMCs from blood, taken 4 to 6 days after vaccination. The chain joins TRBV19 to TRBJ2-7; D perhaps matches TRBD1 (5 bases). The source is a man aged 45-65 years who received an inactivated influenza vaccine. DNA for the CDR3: TGTGCCAGTAGTATCCAGGGCCGCAACTACGAGCAGTACTTC. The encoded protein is CASSIQGRNYEQYF.